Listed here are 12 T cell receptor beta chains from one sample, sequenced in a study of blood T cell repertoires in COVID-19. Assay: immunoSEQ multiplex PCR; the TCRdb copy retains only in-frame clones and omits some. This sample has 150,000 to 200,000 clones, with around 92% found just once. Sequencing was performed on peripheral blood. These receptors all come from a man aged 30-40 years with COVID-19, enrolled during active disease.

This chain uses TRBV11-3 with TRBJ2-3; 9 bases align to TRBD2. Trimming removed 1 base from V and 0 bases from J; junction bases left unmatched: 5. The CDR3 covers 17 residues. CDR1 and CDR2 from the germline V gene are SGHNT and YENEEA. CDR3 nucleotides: TGTGCCAGCAGCTTAGGAGGGACTAGCTTTAGCACAGATACGCAGTATTTT. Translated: CASSLGGTSFSTDTQYF.

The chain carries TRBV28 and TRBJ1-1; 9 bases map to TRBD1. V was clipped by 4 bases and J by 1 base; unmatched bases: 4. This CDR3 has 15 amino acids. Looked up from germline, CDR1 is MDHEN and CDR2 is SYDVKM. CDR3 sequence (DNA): TGTGCCAGCAGTTCGACAGGGGGGGAGAACACTGAAGCTTTCTTT. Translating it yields CASSSTGGENTEAFF. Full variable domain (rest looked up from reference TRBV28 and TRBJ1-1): DVKVTQSSRYLVKRTGEKVFLECVQDMDHENMFWYRQDPGLGLRLIYFSYDVKMKEKGDIPEGYSVSREKKERFSLILESASTNQTSMYLCASSSTGGENTEAFFGQGTRLTVV.

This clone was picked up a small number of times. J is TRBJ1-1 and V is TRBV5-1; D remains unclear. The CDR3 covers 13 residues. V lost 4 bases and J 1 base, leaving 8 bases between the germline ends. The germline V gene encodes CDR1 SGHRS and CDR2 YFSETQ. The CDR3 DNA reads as TGCGCCAGCAGCGGACTGGGGAACACTGAAGCTTTCTTT. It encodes CASSGLGNTEAFF.

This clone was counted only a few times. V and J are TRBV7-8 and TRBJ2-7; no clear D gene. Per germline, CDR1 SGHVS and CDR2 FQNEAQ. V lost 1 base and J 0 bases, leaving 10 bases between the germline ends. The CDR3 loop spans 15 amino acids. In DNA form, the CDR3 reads TGTGCCAGCAGCTTAGTTTCAGATTCCTCCTACGAGCAGTACTTC. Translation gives CASSLVSDSSYEQYF.

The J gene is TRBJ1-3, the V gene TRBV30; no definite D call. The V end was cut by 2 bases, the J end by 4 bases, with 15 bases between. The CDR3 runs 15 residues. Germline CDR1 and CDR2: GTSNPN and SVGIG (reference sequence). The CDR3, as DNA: TGTGCCTGGAGTCCTCTTGAGGGAAGGGGAAACACCATATATTTT. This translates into CAWSPLEGRGNTIYF. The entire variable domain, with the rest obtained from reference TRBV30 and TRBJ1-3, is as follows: SQTIHQWPATLVQPVGSPLSLECTVEGTSNPNLYWYRQAAGRGLQLLFYSVGIGQISSEVPQNLSASRPQDRQFILSSKKLLLSDSGFYLCAWSPLEGRGNTIYFGEGSWLTVV.

CDR3 residues: CASSEYRDLVGPQHF. CDR3 sequence (DNA): TGTGCCAGCTCAGAATACCGGGATCTAGTGGGGCCCCAGCATTTT. The chain employs TRBV18 and TRBJ1-5; D not resolved. This CDR3 region has 15 residues. CDR1 and CDR2 (germline): KGHSH, LQKENI. V lost 5 bases, J lost 9 bases, and 20 bases lay in between.

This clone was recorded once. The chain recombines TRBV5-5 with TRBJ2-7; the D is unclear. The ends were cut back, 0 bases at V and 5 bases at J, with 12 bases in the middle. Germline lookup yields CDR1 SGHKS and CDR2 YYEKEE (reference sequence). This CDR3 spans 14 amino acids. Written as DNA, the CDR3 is TGTGCCAGCAGCTTGGCCACCGAGAACGACGAGCAGTACTTC. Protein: CASSLATENDEQYF. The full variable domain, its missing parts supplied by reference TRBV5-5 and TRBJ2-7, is DAGVTQSPTHLIKTRGQQVTLRCSPISGHKSVSWYQQVLGQGPQFIFQYYEKEERGRGNFPDRFSARQFPNYSSELNVNALLLGDSALYLCASSLATENDEQYFGPGTRLTVT.

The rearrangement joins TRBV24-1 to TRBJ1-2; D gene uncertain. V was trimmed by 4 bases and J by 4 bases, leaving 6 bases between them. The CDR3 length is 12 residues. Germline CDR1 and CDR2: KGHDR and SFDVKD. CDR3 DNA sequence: TGTGCCACCAGTGAGGCAGGCTATGGCTACACCTTC. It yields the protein CATSEAGYGYTF.

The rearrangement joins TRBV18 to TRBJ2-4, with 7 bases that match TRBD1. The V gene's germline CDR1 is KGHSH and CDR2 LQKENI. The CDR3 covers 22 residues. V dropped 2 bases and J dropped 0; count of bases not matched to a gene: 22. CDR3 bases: TGTGCCAGCTCACCATCAGGTATCCCAGGGGGTCCTTCGGGGCTAGCCAAAAACATTCAGTACTTC. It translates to CASSPSGIPGGPSGLAKNIQYF. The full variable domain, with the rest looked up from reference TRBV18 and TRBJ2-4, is NAGVMQNPRHLVRRRGQEARLRCSPMKGHSHVYWYRQLPEEGLKFMVYLQKENIIDESGMPKERFSAEFPKEGPSILRIQQVVRGDSAAYFCASSPSGIPGGPSGLAKNIQYFGAGTRLSVL.

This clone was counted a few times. The CDR3 sequence: CASSPLAGIGNEQFF. The DNA of the CDR3 is TGTGCCAGCAGCCCACTAGCGGGAATCGGTAATGAGCAGTTCTTC. This chain connects TRBV7-7 to TRBJ2-1; TRBD2 agrees at 10 bases. After removal of 5 bases from V and 7 bases from J, the junction contained 8 bases not matched to a gene. The CDR3 has 15 residues. The germline gives CDR1 SSHAT, CDR2 FNYEAQ (reference sequence).

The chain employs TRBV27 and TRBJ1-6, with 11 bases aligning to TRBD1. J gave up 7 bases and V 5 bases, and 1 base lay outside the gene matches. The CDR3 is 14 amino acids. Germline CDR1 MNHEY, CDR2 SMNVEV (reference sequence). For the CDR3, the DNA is TGTGCCAGCAGTGGGACAGGGGGAAATTCACCCCTCCACTTT. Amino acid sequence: CASSGTGGNSPLHF.

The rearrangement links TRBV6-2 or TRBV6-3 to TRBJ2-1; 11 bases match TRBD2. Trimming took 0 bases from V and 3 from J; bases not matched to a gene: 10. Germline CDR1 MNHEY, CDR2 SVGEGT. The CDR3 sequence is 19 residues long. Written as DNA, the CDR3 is TGTGCCAGCAGTTACTCGGGACTAGCGGAGGGGTATGTCTACAATGAGCAGTTCTTC. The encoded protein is CASSYSGLAEGYVYNEQFF.